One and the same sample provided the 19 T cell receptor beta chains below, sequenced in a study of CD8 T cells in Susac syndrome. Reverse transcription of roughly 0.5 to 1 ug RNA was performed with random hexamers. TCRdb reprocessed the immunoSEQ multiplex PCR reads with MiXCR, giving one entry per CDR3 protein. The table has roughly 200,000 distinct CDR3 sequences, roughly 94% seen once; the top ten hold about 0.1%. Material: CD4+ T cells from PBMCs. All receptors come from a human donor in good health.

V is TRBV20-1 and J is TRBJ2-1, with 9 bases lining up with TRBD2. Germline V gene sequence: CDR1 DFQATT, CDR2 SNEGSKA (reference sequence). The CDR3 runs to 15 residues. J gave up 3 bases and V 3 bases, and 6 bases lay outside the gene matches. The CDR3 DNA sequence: TGCAGTGCTAGGCTAGCGGGATATGGCTACAATGAGCAGTTCTTC. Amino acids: CSARLAGYGYNEQFF.

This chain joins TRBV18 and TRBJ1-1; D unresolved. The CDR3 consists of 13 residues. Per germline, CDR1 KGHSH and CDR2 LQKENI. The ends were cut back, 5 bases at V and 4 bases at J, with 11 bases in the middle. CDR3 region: CASSEPGGTEAFF. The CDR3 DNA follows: TGTGCCAGCTCAGAGCCGGGTGGCACTGAAGCTTTCTTT.

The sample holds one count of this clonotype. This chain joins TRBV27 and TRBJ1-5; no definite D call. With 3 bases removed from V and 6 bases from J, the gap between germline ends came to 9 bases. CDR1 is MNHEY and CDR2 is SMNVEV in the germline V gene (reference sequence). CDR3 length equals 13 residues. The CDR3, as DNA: TGTGCCAGCAGTTTGGAAGGGCTTCAGCCCCAGCATTTT. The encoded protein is CASSLEGLQPQHF.

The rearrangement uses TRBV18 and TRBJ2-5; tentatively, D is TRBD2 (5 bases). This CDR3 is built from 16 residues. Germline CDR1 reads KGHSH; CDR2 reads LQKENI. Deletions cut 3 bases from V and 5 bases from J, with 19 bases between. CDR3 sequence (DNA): TGTGCCAGCTCACCCCTCGAACTAGTTAACCCGGAGACCCAGTACTTC. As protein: CASSPLELVNPETQYF.

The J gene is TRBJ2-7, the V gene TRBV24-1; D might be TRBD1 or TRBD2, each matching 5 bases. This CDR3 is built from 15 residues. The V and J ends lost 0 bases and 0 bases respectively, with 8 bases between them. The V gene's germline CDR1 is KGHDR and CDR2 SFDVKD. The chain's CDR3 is CATSDLGTRSYEQYV. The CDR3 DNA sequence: TGTGCCACCAGTGATTTGGGGACCCGCTCCTACGAGCAGTACGTC.

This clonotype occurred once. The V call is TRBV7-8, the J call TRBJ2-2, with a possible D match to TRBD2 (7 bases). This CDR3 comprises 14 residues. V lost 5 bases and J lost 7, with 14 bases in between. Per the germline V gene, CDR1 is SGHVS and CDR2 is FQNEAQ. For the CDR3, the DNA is TGTGCCAGCAGCCGACTAGGGGGGGACGGGGAGCTGTTTTTT. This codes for CASSRLGGDGELFF.

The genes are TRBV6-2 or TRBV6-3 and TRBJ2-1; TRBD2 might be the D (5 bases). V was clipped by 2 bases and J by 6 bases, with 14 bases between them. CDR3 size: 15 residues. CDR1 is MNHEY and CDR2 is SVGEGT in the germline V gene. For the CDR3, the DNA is TGTGCCAGCAGTTACGGGAGCCGAACCCTCAATGAGCAGTTCTTC. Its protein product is CASSYGSRTLNEQFF.

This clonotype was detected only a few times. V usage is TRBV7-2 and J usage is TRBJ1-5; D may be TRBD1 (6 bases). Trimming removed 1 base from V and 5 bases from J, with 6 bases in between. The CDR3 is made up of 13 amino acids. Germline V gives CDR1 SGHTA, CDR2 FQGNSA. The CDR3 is CASSLEGDQPQHF. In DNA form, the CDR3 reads TGTGCCAGCAGCTTAGAGGGGGATCAGCCCCAGCATTTT. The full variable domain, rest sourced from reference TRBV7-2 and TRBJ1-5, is GAGVSQSPSNKVTEKGKDVELRCDPISGHTALYWYRQSLGQGLEFLIYFQGNSAPDKSGLPSDRFSAERTGGSVSTLTIQRTQQEDSAVYLCASSLEGDQPQHFGDGTRLSIL.

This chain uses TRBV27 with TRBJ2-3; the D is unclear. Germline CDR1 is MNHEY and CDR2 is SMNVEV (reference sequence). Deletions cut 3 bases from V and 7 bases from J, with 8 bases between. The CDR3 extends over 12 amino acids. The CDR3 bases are TGTGCCAGCAGTTTCCTTGGTAATACGCAGTATTTT. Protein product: CASSFLGNTQYF.

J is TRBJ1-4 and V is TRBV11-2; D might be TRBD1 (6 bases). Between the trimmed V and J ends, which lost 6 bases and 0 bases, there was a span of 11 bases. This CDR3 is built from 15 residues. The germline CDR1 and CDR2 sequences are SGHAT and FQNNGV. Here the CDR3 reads CASSNRDATNEKLFF. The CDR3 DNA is TGTGCCAGCAGTAACAGGGATGCAACTAATGAAAAACTGTTTTTT.

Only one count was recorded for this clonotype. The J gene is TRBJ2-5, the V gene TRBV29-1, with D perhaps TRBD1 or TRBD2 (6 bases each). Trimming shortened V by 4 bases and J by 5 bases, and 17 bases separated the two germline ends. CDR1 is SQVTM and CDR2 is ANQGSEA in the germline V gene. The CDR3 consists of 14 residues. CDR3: CSVGDSGAGETQYF. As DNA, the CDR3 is TGCAGCGTTGGGGATTCGGGGGCCGGGGAGACCCAGTACTTC.

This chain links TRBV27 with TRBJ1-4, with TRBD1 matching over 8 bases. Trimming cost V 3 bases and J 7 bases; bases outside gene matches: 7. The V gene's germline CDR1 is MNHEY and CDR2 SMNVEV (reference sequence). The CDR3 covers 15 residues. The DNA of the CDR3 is TGTGCCAGCAGTTTGGGGCAGGGGGCTGGTGAAAAACTGTTTTTT. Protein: CASSLGQGAGEKLFF.

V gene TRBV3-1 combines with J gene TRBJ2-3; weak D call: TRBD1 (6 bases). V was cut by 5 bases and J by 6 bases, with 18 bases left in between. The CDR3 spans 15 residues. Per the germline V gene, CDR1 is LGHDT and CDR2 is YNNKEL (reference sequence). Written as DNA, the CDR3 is TGTGCCAGCAGCGTGAGTGGGACATTTGGGGATACGCAGTATTTT. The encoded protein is CASSVSGTFGDTQYF.

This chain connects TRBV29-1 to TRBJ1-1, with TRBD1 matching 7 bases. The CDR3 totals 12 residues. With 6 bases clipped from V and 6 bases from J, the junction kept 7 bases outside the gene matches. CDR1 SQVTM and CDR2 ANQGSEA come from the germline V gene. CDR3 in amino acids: CSVEDRLAEAFF. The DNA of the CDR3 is TGCAGCGTCGAGGACAGGCTGGCTGAAGCTTTCTTT.

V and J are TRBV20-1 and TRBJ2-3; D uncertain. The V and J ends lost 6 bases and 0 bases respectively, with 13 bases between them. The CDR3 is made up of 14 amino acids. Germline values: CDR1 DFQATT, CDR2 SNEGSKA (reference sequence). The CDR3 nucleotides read TGCAGTGCCGGAAGTGAGGATAGCACAGATACGCAGTATTTT. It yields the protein CSAGSEDSTDTQYF.

The CDR3 DNA is TGCGCCAGCAGCCAAGATTGGGTTGCCTCCTACGAGCAGTACTTC. The encoded protein is CASSQDWVASYEQYF. V usage is TRBV4-3 and J usage is TRBJ2-7; no clear D. Germline assignment: CDR1 LGHNA and CDR2 YSLEER. The length of the CDR3 is 15 residues. V was shortened by 0 bases and J by 0 bases, with 9 bases between the two germline ends.

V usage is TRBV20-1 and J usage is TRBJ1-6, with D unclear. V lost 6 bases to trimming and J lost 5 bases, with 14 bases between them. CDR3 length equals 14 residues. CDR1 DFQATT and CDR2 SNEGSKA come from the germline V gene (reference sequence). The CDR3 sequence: CSALDPRHNSPLHF. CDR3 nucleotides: TGCAGTGCCCTGGACCCCAGGCATAATTCACCCCTCCACTTT.

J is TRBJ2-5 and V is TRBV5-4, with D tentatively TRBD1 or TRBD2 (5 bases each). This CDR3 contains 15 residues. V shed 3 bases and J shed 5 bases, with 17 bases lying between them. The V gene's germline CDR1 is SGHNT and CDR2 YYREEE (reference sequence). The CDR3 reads CASSSPRDAVETQYF. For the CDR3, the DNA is TGTGCCAGCAGCTCCCCTCGGGACGCCGTGGAGACCCAGTACTTC.

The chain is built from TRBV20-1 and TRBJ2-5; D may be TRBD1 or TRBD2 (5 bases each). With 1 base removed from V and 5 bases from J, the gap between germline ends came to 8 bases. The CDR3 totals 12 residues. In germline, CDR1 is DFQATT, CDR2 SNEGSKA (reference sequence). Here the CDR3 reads CSARGGDETQYF. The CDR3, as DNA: TGCAGTGCTAGAGGAGGGGACGAGACCCAGTACTTC.